This TCR beta chain was sequenced in a study of cytomegalovirus exposure and HLA in healthy donors. The ends lost 5 bases at V and 10 bases at J; junction bases unmatched: 13. Germline V lookup: CDR1 LNHDA, CDR2 SQIVND (reference sequence). This CDR3 region has 16 residues. It was with 60 Vbeta and 13 Jbeta primers that the PCR ran. The data were produced by immunoSEQ multiplex PCR, yet TCRdb's version contains in-frame clones alone and is incomplete. The table lists about 210,000 clones, roughly four fifths of them singletons. Concerning this clone itself: What it recognizes is unknown.

Unrecorded immune exposure was likely among donors, who were nominally healthy when sampled. General study results and limits: Follow-up analysis later connected one missense variant in DCLRE1C with trimming of TCR beta V- and J-genes. Associated with HLA alleles at 0.05 false discovery rate in a later analysis were about 17,000 TCR beta sequences. One later analysis reportedly identified an Asian-associated ancestry cluster that showed fewer N-insertions than the roughly 620-donor mean.

The specimen sequenced was PBMCs. The chain recombines TRBV19 with TRBJ1-6, with 8 bases matching TRBD1. The sequence came from a woman between 50 and 59 years old in good health and CMV-seropositive. CDR3 bases: TGTGCCAGTAGTCTCTGGGGACAGGCGGTTGGCTCACCCCTCCACTTT. Protein product: CASSLWGQAVGSPLHF.